The 21 T cell receptor beta chains in this list originate from one sample, sequenced in a study of T cell clones after liver transplantation (dated by TCRdb to between 2018 and 2020). Library preparation was by the immunoSEQ multiplex PCR assay. The immuneACCESS repertoire file appears here via TCRdb, limited to in-frame rearrangements. These files lack a portion of the clones; in checked studies, under half of the deficit traces to unresolved V genes, and the cause of the others is not known. In this sample the table shows around 51,000 clones, 85% to 90% of which occur a single time. Clones ranked in the top ten supply roughly 14% of the sample. The material was CD8+ T cells from blood, obtained 12 months after liver transplant. The receptors shown here come from a human patient who received a liver transplant. Following a transplant, some T cells may be graft donor cells, not patient cells.

The chain has TRBV11-2 and TRBJ2-1; 13 positions match TRBD2. With V trimmed by 3 bases and J by 5 bases, 7 bases remained unmatched. In germline, CDR1 is SGHAT, CDR2 FQNNGV. The CDR3 runs 17 residues. CDR3: CASSFHGTSGDDNEQFF. The CDR3 DNA follows: TGTGCCAGCAGCTTCCACGGGACTAGCGGGGACGACAATGAGCAGTTCTTC.

The chain is built from TRBV28 and TRBJ2-7; weak D call: TRBD2 (6 bases). Trimming cost V 6 bases and J 3 bases, with 12 bases left between them. Germline CDR1 reads MDHEN; CDR2 reads SYDVKM. This CDR3 contains 13 residues. The CDR3 is CASRPGTYYEQYF. The CDR3 region has the DNA TGTGCCAGCAGGCCCGGGACTTACTACGAGCAGTACTTC.

The chain is built from TRBV7-9 and TRBJ2-3; D not certain. The CDR3 totals 13 residues. Looked up from germline, CDR1 is SEHNR and CDR2 is FQNEAQ (reference sequence). Between the trimmed V and J ends, which lost 2 bases and 2 bases, there was a span of 5 bases. Written as DNA, the CDR3 is TGTGCCAGCAGCTTAAGTTCCACAGATACGCAGTATTTT. Translation: CASSLSSTDTQYF.

This sequence joins TRBV28 and TRBJ2-7, with unresolved D. Germline V gene sequence: CDR1 MDHEN, CDR2 SYDVKM. The CDR3 length is 13 residues. With 2 bases removed from V and 2 bases from J, the gap between germline ends came to 7 bases. Written as DNA, the CDR3 is TGTGCCAGCAGTTTAGTAAGGGCCTACGAGCAGTACTTC. It is translated as CASSLVRAYEQYF.

The chain recombines TRBV6-6 with TRBJ1-5, with 8 bases aligning to TRBD1. The germline V gene encodes CDR1 MNHNY and CDR2 SVGAGI (reference sequence). The V gene end was trimmed by 6 bases and the J gene end by 5 bases; junction bases not matched to a gene: 6. CDR3 length equals 14 residues. CDR3 protein: CASSAGGEDQPQHF. The CDR3 bases are TGTGCCAGCAGCGCAGGGGGCGAGGATCAGCCCCAGCATTTT.

This rearrangement joins TRBV29-1 to TRBJ2-3; TRBD1 matches at 7 bases. The CDR3 is made up of 11 amino acids. Germline-derived CDR1 and CDR2 are SQVTM and ANQGSEA. V shed 7 bases, J shed 4 bases, and the junction held 2 bases outside the gene matches. Here the CDR3 DNA reads TGCAGCGCACAGGGGTCAGATACGCAGTATTTT. It yields the protein CSAQGSDTQYF.

The chain has TRBV6-5 and TRBJ2-1, with a possible D match to TRBD2 (6 bases). CDR1 and CDR2 (germline): MNHEY, SVGAGI. V lost 2 bases and J 4 bases, leaving 12 bases between the germline ends. The CDR3 consists of 15 residues. CDR3 sequence: CASSYKTEGYNEQFF. As DNA, the CDR3 is TGTGCCAGCAGTTACAAGACGGAGGGATACAATGAGCAGTTCTTC.

V is TRBV7-6 and J is TRBJ1-1; D is perhaps TRBD1 (6 bases). V gave up 2 bases and J gave up 0 bases, with 7 bases separating them. The CDR3 has 14 amino acids. Germline lookup yields CDR1 SGHVS and CDR2 FNYEAQ. CDR3 nucleotides: TGTGCCAGCAGCTTAAGGGGGTTGAACACTGAAGCTTTCTTT. This sequence encodes CASSLRGLNTEAFF.

V and J are TRBV28 and TRBJ1-3; possibly TRBD1 for D (5 bases). The CDR3 runs to 14 residues. The ends were cut back, 3 bases at V and 1 base at J, with 7 bases in the middle. From germline, CDR1 is MDHEN and CDR2 SYDVKM. For the CDR3, the DNA is TGTGCCAGCAGTTTGAGGGGTTCTGGAAACACCATATATTTT. It codes for CASSLRGSGNTIYF. The variable domain in full, completed from reference TRBV28 and TRBJ1-3, reads DVKVTQSSRYLVKRTGEKVFLECVQDMDHENMFWYRQDPGLGLRLIYFSYDVKMKEKGDIPEGYSVSREKKERFSLILESASTNQTSMYLCASSLRGSGNTIYFGEGSWLTVV.

V and J are TRBV2 and TRBJ1-2; 11 bases align to TRBD1. The CDR3 runs 16 residues. Unmatched junction bases numbered 5, after V lost 0 bases and J lost 5 bases. Germline assignment: CDR1 SNHLY and CDR2 FYNNEI. Written as DNA, the CDR3 is TGTGCCAGCAGTGAAGCTAGGGGACAGGGGGTTTATGGCTACACCTTC. Translation gives CASSEARGQGVYGYTF.

There are a few counts of this clone. The genes are TRBV7-3 and TRBJ1-5; TRBD1 is a possible D gene (5 bases). The CDR3 consists of 13 residues. Germline V CDR1 and CDR2: SGHTA, FQGTGA. The V gene lost 5 bases and the J gene lost 11 bases, with 16 bases spanning the gap. CDR3 sequence reads: CASSIDGGSAQHF. The CDR3, as DNA: TGTGCCAGCAGCATAGACGGGGGATCGGCCCAGCATTTT.

V and J are TRBV21-1 and TRBJ2-1; the D call in the table, TRBD2, was not verified against the DNA. TRBV21-1 is shown as a pseudogene. The CDR3 consists of 12 residues. CDR3 sequence reads: CASSPDSNEQFF. The CDR3 DNA follows: TGTGCCAGCAGTCCCGACTCGAATGAGCAGTTCTTC.

This clone was detected only a few times. The V call is TRBV5-1, the J call TRBJ2-3; perhaps TRBD1 as D (7 bases). The CDR3 runs 14 residues. V was trimmed by 2 bases and J by 4 bases, leaving 11 bases between them. Germline V gene data show CDR1 as SGHRS and CDR2 as YFSETQ. The CDR3 sequence is CASSFTGEADTQYF. The CDR3 bases are TGCGCCAGCAGCTTTACAGGGGAGGCAGATACGCAGTATTTT.

The chain couples TRBV29-1 to TRBJ2-5; D uncertain. CDR1 and CDR2 from the germline V gene are SQVTM and ANQGSEA. The CDR3 has 10 amino acids. V lost 7 bases and J 1 base, leaving 4 bases between the germline ends. Here the CDR3 reads CSAGQETQYF. CDR3 in DNA: TGCAGCGCGGGCCAAGAGACCCAGTACTTC.

By sample share, this clone is hyperexpanded. The rearrangement links TRBV11-2 to TRBJ2-7; unclear D gene. Trimming pared 3 bases from V and 2 bases from J, leaving 5 bases between. The CDR3 runs to 12 residues. From germline, CDR1 is SGHAT and CDR2 FQNNGV. The CDR3 DNA reads as TGTGCCAGCAGCTTTTTGACCTACGAGCAGTACTTC. It is translated as CASSFLTYEQYF. The full variable domain, in which reference TRBV11-2 and TRBJ2-7 provide the parts outside the CDR3, is EAGVAQSPRYKIIEKRQSVAFWCNPISGHATLYWYQQILGQGPKLLIQFQNNGVVDDSQLPKDRFSAERLKGVDSTLKIQPAKLEDSAVYLCASSFLTYEQYFGPGTRLTVT.

The V call is TRBV13, the J call TRBJ1-1, with a possible D match to TRBD1 (6 bases). Germline lookup yields CDR1 PRHDT and CDR2 FYEKMQ (reference sequence). The CDR3 covers 14 residues. V was shortened by 5 bases and J by 6 bases, with 16 bases between the two germline ends. Written as DNA, the CDR3 is TGTGCCAGCAGCCTACGGGGGCCGGGGGCTGAAGCTTTCTTT. This sequence encodes CASSLRGPGAEAFF.

The chain combines TRBV5-4 with TRBJ2-7, with 7 bases matching TRBD1. V shed 3 bases, J shed 8 bases, and the junction held 2 bases outside the gene matches. The CDR3 contains 11 residues. The germline CDR1 and CDR2 sequences are SGHNT and YYREEE (reference sequence). DNA for the CDR3: TGTGCCAGCAGCTCGACAGGGAAGCAGTACTTC. The encoded protein is CASSSTGKQYF.

Only one count was recorded for this clone. V usage is TRBV7-6 and J usage is TRBJ2-7; TRBD2 aligns across 10 bases. Germline loops: CDR1 SGHVS, CDR2 FNYEAQ. The CDR3 length is 15 residues. Losses at the gene ends were 2 bases for V and 1 base for J; bases not matched to a gene: 2. This CDR3 reads CASSLRTSGSYEQYF. The CDR3 nucleotides are TGTGCCAGCAGCTTAAGGACTAGCGGATCCTACGAGCAGTACTTC.

The chain has TRBV10-3 and TRBJ2-1; no clear D. CDR3 length equals 16 residues. The V end was cut by 0 bases, the J end by 2 bases, with 11 bases between. The germline V gene encodes CDR1 ENHRY and CDR2 SYGVKD. In nucleotides, the CDR3 is TGTGCCATCAGTGAGTCGGGTCAGATCACCTACAATGAGCAGTTCTTC. Residues: CAISESGQITYNEQFF.

The chain has TRBV11-1 and TRBJ1-2; 9 bases are a match to TRBD1. The CDR3 consists of 18 residues. The J segment lost 2 bases and the V segment lost 5 bases, leaving 15 bases of the junction unmatched. In germline, CDR1 is SGHAT, CDR2 FQDESV (reference sequence). The CDR3 DNA reads TGTGCCAGCAGCCACCCCTTATTACAGGGGGCGCCGAACTATGGCTACACCTTC. It codes for CASSHPLLQGAPNYGYTF.

The chain couples TRBV4-1 to TRBJ2-7; 7 nucleotides line up with TRBD1. The CDR3 is made up of 14 amino acids. The germline V gene has CDR1 MGHRA and CDR2 YSYEKL. J gave up 5 bases and V 2 bases, and 6 bases lay outside the gene matches. DNA of the CDR3: TGCGCCAGCAGCCAATCAAACAGGGGTGACGAGCAGTACTTC. The encoded protein is CASSQSNRGDEQYF.